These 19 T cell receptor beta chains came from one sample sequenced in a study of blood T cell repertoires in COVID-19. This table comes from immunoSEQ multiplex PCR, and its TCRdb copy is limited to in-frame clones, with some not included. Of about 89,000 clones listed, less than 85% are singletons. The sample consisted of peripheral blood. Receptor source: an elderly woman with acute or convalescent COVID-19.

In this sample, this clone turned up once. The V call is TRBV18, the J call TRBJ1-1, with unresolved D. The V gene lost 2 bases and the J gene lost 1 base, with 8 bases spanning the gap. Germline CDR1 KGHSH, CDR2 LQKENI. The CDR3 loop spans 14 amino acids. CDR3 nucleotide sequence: TGTGCCAGCTCACCAAAAAACAGGAACACTGAAGCTTTCTTT. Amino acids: CASSPKNRNTEAFF.

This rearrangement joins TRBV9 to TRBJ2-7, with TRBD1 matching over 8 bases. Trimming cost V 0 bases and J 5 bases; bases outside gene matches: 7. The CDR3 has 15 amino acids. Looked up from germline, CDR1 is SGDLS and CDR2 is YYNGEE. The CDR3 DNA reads TGTGCCAGCAGCGTAGCCCCGGACAGGGTGCACGAGCAGTACTTC. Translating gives CASSVAPDRVHEQYF.

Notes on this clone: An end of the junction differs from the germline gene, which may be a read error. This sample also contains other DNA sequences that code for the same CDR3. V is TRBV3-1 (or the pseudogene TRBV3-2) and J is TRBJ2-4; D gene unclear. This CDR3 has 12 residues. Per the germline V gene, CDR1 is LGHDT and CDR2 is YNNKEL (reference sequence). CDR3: CASSQAENIQYF. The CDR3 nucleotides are TGTGCCAGCAGCCAAGCCGAAAACATTCAGTACTTC.

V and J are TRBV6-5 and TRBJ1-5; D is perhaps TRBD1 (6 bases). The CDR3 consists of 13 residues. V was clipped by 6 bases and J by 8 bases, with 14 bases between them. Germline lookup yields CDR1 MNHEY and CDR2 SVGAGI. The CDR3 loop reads CASRLDSQKPQHF. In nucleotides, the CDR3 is TGTGCCAGCAGGCTGGACAGTCAAAAGCCCCAGCATTTT.

In DNA form, the CDR3 reads TGCGCCAGCAGCTCCAGCGGGACTAGGGGCGATGAGCAGTTCTTC. Its translation is CASSSSGTRGDEQFF. This chain joins TRBV5-1 and TRBJ2-1, with 8 bases identical to TRBD2. With V trimmed by 3 bases and J by 8 bases, 10 bases remained unmatched. The CDR3 extends over 15 amino acids. Germline CDR1 reads SGHRS; CDR2 reads YFSETQ.

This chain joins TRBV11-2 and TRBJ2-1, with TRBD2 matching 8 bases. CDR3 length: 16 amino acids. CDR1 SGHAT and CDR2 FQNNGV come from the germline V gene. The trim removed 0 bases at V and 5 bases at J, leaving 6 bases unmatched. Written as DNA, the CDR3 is TGTGCCAGCAGCTTAGATCTTAGCGGGGCGAACAATGAGCAGTTCTTC. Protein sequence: CASSLDLSGANNEQFF.

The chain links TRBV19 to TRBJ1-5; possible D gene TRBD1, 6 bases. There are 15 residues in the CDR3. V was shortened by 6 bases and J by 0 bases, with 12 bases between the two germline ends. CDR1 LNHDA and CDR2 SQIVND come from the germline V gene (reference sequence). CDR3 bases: TGTGCCAGTAGATTAGGGGGAAATAGCAATCAGCCCCAGCATTTT. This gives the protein CASRLGGNSNQPQHF.

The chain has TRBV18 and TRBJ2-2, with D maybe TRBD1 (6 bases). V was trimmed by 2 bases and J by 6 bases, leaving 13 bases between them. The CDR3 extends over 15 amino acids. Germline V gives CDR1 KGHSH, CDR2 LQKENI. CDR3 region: CASSPIATGPGELFF. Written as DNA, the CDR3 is TGTGCCAGCTCACCAATTGCTACAGGGCCCGGGGAGCTGTTTTTT.

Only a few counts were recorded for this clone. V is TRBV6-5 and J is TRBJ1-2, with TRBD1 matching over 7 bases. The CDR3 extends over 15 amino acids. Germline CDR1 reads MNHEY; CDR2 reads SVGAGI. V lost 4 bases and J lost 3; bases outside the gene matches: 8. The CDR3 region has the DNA TGTGCCAGCAGTTCCCAAGGGGGCGGGTACTATGGCTACACCTTC. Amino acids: CASSSQGGGYYGYTF.

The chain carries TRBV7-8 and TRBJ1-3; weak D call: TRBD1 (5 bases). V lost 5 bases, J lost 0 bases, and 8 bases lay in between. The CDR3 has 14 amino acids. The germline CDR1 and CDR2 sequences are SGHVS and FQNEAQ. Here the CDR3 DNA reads TGTGCCAGCAGCCCGACAGTCTCTGGAAACACCATATATTTT. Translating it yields CASSPTVSGNTIYF.

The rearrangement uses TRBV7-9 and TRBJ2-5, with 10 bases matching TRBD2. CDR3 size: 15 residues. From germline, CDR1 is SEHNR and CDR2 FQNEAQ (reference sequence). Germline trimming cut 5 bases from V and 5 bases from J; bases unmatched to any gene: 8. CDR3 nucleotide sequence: TGTGCCAGCAGCCTCGGACTAGCGGAGCGGGAGACCCAGTACTTC. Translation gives CASSLGLAERETQYF.

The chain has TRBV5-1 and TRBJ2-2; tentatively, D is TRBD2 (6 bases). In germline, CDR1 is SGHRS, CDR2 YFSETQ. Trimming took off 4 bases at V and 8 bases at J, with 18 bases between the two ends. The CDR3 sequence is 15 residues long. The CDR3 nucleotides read TGCGCCAGCAGCCAAGACCTCGGGAGCTGGGGGGAGCTGTTTTTT. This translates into CASSQDLGSWGELFF.

As DNA, the CDR3 is TGTGCCAGCAGCCAAGGAAGAAGCGGGATAGGGGGAGATACGCAGTATTTT. Its protein is CASSQGRSGIGGDTQYF. V is TRBV3-1 (or the pseudogene TRBV3-2) and J is TRBJ2-3; a possible D gene is TRBD2 (7 bases). Germline CDR1 is LGHDT and CDR2 is YNNKEL (reference sequence). CDR3 length: 17 amino acids. V shed 1 base and J shed 5 bases, with 19 bases lying between them.

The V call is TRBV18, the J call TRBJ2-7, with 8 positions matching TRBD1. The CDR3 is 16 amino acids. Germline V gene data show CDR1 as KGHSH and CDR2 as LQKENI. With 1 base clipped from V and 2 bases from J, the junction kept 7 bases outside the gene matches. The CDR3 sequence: CASSPRSTGDPYEQYF. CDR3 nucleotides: TGTGCCAGCTCACCACGGTCGACAGGGGATCCCTACGAGCAGTACTTC.

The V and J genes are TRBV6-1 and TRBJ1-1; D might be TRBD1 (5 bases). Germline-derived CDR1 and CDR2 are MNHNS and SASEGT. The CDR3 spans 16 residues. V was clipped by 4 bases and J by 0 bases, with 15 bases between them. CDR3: CASSGTRQRLNTEAFF. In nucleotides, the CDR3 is TGTGCCAGCAGTGGAACCCGACAGAGGCTGAACACTGAAGCTTTCTTT.

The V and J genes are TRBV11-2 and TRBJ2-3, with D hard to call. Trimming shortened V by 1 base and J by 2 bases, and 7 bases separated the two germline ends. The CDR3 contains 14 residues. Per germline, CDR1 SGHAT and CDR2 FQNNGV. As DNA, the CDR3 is TGTGCCAGCAGCTTAGGGGCCCACACAGATACGCAGTATTTT. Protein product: CASSLGAHTDTQYF.

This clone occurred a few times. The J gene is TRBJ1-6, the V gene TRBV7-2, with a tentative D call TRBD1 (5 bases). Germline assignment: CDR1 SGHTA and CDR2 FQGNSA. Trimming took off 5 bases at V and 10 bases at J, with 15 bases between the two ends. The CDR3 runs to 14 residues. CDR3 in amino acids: CASSKRQNSSPLHF. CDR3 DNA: TGTGCCAGCAGCAAGCGACAGAATAGCTCACCCCTCCACTTT.

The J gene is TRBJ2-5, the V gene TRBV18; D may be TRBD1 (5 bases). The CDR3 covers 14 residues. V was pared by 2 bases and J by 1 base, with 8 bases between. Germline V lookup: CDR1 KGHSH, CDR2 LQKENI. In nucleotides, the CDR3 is TGTGCCAGCTCACCAAGGACACTCCAAGAGACCCAGTACTTC. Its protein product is CASSPRTLQETQYF.

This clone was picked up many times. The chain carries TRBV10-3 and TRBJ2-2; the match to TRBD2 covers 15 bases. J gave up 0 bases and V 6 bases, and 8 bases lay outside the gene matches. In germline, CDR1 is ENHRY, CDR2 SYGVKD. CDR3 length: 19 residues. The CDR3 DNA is TGTGCCATCAGGGACCCGGGACTAGCGGGGGGAACGAACACCGGGGAGCTGTTTTTT. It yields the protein CAIRDPGLAGGTNTGELFF.